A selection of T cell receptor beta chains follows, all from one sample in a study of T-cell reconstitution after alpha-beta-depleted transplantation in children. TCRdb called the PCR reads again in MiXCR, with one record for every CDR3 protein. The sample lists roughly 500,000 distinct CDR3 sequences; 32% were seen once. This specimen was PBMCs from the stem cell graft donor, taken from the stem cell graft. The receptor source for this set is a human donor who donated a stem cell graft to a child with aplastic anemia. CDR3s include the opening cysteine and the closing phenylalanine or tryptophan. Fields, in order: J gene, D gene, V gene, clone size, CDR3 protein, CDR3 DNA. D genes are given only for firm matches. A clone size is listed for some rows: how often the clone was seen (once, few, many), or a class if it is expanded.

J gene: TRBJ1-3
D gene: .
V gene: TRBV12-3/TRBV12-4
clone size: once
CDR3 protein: CASSFTRLNLRNTIYF
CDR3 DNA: TGTGCCAGCAGTTTTACCCGACTGAATCTAAGAAACACCATATATTTT

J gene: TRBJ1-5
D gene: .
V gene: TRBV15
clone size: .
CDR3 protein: CATSRVEGNQPQHF
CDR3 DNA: TGTGCCACCAGCAGAGTAGAGGGAAATCAGCCCCAGCATTTT

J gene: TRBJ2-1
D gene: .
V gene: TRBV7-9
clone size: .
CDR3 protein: CASSLGHGATYNEQFF
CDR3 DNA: TGTGCCAGCAGCTTAGGGCACGGAGCGACCTACAATGAGCAGTTCTTC

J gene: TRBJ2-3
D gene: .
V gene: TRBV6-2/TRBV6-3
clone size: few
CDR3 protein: CASRTFTDTQYF
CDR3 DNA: TGTGCCAGCAGGACTTTCACAGATACGCAGTATTTT

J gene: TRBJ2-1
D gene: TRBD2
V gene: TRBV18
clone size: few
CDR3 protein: CASSPQRDHNEQFF
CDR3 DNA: TGTGCCAGCTCACCACAGCGGGACCACAATGAGCAGTTCTTC

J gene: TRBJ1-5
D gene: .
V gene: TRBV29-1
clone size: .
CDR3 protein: CSVVSGAGNQPQHF
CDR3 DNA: TGCAGCGTTGTTTCAGGGGCTGGCAATCAGCCCCAGCATTTT

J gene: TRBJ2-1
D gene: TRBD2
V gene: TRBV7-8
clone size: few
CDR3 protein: CASSLEVAGDEQFF
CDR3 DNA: TGTGCCAGCAGCTTAGAGGTAGCGGGAGATGAGCAGTTCTTC

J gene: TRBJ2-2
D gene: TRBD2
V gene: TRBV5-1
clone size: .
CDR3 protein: CASSETSGSYTGELFF
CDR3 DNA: TGCGCCAGCAGCGAGACTAGCGGGAGTTATACCGGGGAGCTGTTTTTT

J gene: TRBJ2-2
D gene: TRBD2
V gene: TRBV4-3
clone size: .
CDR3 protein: CASSQGPSGRGTGELFF
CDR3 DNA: TGCGCCAGCAGCCAAGGTCCTAGCGGGAGGGGTACCGGGGAGCTGTTTTTT

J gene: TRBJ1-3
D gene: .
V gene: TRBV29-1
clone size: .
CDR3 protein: CSVKGEVGNTIYF
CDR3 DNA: TGCAGCGTTAAGGGGGAAGTTGGAAACACCATATATTTT

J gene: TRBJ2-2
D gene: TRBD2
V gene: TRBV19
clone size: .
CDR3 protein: CASSIRGVGNTGELFF
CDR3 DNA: TGTGCCAGTAGTATTCGGGGGGTCGGGAACACCGGGGAGCTGTTTTTT

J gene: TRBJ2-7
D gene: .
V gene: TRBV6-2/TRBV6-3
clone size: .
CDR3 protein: CASSYPHYEQYF
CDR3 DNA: TGTGCCAGCAGTTACCCCCACTACGAGCAGTACTTC

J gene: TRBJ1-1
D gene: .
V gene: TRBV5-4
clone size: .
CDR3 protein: CASSDRMMNTEAFF
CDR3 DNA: TGTGCCAGCAGCGATCGGATGATGAACACTGAAGCTTTCTTT

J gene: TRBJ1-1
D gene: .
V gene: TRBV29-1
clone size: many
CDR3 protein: CSAGQQNTEAFF
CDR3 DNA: TGCAGCGCCGGACAGCAGAACACTGAAGCTTTCTTT

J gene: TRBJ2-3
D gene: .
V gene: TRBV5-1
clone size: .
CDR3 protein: CASSLQGDRTTDTQYF
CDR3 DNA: TGCGCCAGCAGCTTACAAGGGGACCGAACAACAGATACGCAGTATTTT

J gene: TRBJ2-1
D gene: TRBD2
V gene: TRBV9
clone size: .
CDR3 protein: CASSVKPAGLYNEQFF
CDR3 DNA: TGTGCCAGCAGCGTCAAACCAGCGGGACTTTACAATGAGCAGTTCTTC

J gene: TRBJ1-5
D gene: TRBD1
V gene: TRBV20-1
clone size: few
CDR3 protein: CSALPRDRGVRGNQPQHF
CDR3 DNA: TGCAGTGCTCTCCCCCGGGACAGGGGCGTTAGGGGCAATCAGCCCCAGCATTTT

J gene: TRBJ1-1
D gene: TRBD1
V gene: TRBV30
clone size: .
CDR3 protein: CAWSFPYRGAEAFF
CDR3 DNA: TGTGCCTGGAGTTTTCCTTACAGGGGAGCTGAAGCTTTCTTT